These T cell receptor beta chains were read from a single sample in a study of control samples from healthy donors and cancer patients. Assay: immunoSEQ multiplex PCR; the TCRdb copy retains only in-frame clones and omits some. The table has 160,000 or so clones, around 94% seen once. Input material: PBMCs. The receptors come from a man between 60 and 75 years old with colorectal cancer. The CDR3 runs from the conserved cysteine through the conserved F or W. Each record gives: D gene, clone size, V gene, J gene, CDR3 protein, CDR3 DNA. The D gene is left open where the match is weak. Clone size appears in some rows only: once, few, many, or a class for an expanded clone.

-	-	TRBV29-1	TRBJ1-1	CSVKRNTEAFF	TGCAGCGTTAAGAGGAACACTGAAGCTTTCTTT
TRBD1	-	TRBV7-2	TRBJ1-5	CASSGRQGQPQHF	TGTGCCAGCAGCGGACGACAGGGTCAGCCCCAGCATTTT
TRBD1	-	TRBV10-3	TRBJ1-2	CAITLGQGPPDGGYTF	TGTGCCATCACCTTGGGACAGGGGCCGCCGGATGGGGGCTACACCTTC
-	-	TRBV6-5	TRBJ1-1	CASSPLDRYTEAFF	TGTGCCAGCAGCCCCCTCGACCGATACACTGAAGCTTTCTTT
TRBD2	-	TRBV10-3	TRBJ2-5	CAISPTSGVETQYF	TGTGCCATCAGTCCGACTAGCGGGGTAGAGACCCAGTACTTC
-	-	TRBV7-9	TRBJ2-5	CASSRRALGQETQYF	TGTGCCAGCAGCCGGAGGGCACTAGGGCAAGAGACCCAGTACTTC
TRBD2	-	TRBV4-1	TRBJ2-1	CASSQVGLAGGNSYNEQFF	TGCGCCAGCAGCCAAGTCGGTCTAGCGGGGGGAAACTCCTACAATGAGCAGTTCTTC
-	few	TRBV5-6	TRBJ2-7	CASSLGRGYSYEQYF	TGTGCCAGCAGCTTGGGAAGGGGCTACTCCTACGAGCAGTACTTC
-	-	TRBV6-4	TRBJ2-2	CASSAGFGTGELFF	TGTGCCAGCAGTGCGGGGTTCGGCACCGGGGAGCTGTTTTTT
-	-	TRBV4-2	TRBJ2-3	CASSQEVPDTQYF	TGTGCCAGCAGCCAAGAAGTCCCAGATACGCAGTATTTT
TRBD2	-	TRBV9	TRBJ2-5	CASSVGLAAQETQYF	TGTGCCAGCAGCGTCGGACTAGCGGCCCAAGAGACCCAGTACTTC
-	-	TRBV3-1/TRBV3-2	TRBJ2-7	CASSLGTFYEQYF	TGTGCCAGCAGCCTCGGGACCTTCTACGAGCAGTACTTC
-	-	TRBV7-9	TRBJ1-2	CASSLVSGDYGYTF	TGTGCCAGCAGCTTAGTATCTGGGGACTATGGCTACACCTTC
-	-	TRBV5-1	TRBJ2-1	CASSPRDSVDEQFF	TGCGCCAGCAGCCCACGGGACTCCGTCGATGAGCAGTTCTTC